This T cell receptor beta chain was profiled in a study of blood T cells in healthy people across ages. With a J-beta primer mix and a sample-barcoded 5' primer, a second PCR ran about 7 to 12 cycles. TCRdb itself ran the 5' RACE reads through MiXCR, one entry per CDR3 protein. Counted here are some 1.1 million distinct CDR3 sequences, around two fifths occurring once; the ten biggest clones make up about an eighth. The V end was cut by 5 bases, the J end by 9 bases, with 16 bases between. This CDR3 contains 14 residues. Germline V gene data show CDR1 as MGHRA and CDR2 as YSYEKL. Sample: blood. This clonotype was sampled from a man younger than 30 in good health. V gene TRBV4-1 combines with J gene TRBJ1-4; weak D call: TRBD1 (5 bases). CDR3 in amino acids: CASSGPGVGKKLFF. CDR3 coding DNA: TGCGCCAGCAGCGGCCCGGGGGTTGGGAAAAAACTGTTTTTT.